Shown below are 7 T cell receptor beta chains from a single sample sequenced in a study of T cells in Graves' hyperthyroidism and ophthalmopathy. There were TCR beta CDR3 regions amplified from RNA transcripts. The TCR CDR3 was amplified in a first-round RT-PCR using the HTBI primer set. TCRdb re-derived calls from the multiplex PCR reads in MiXCR, one entry per CDR3 protein. There are about 520,000 distinct CDR3 sequences in the sample; approximately 24% occur only once, and around 11% lies in the top ten. Specimen: blood. The receptor set was obtained from a woman in her 30s with Graves' ophthalmopathy.

The CDR3 loop is CASSAGGHYANTGELFF. The CDR3 bases are TGTGCCAGCAGTGCCGGTGGGCACTATGCGAACACCGGGGAGCTGTTTTTT. The rearrangement joins TRBV6-1 to TRBJ2-2, with D uncertain. Trimming pared 4 bases from V and 0 bases from J, leaving 15 bases between. Germline V CDR1 and CDR2: MNHNS, SASEGT. CDR3 size: 17 residues.

The sample holds many counts of this clonotype. The rearrangement links TRBV30 to TRBJ1-2, with 7 positions matching TRBD1. V dropped 4 bases and J dropped 7; count of bases not matched to a gene: 3. Germline V gene sequence: CDR1 GTSNPN, CDR2 SVGIG (reference sequence). This CDR3 contains 11 residues. This chain's CDR3 is CAWKGARGYTF. The CDR3 DNA sequence: TGTGCCTGGAAGGGGGCGCGTGGCTACACCTTC.

This rearrangement joins TRBV4-1 to TRBJ2-7; 8 bases agree with TRBD2. Germline V gives CDR1 MGHRA, CDR2 YSYEKL. V lost 4 bases to trimming and J lost 4 bases; unmatched junction nucleotides: 9. CDR3 length equals 15 residues. The CDR3 region has the DNA TGCGCCAGCAGCCCTTATAGCGGGGTCGTATACGAGCAGTACTTC. This encodes CASSPYSGVVYEQYF.

This clonotype showed up just a few times. This sequence joins TRBV27 and TRBJ2-2; 7 nucleotides match TRBD2. With 4 bases clipped from V and 6 bases from J, the junction kept 11 bases outside the gene matches. Per the germline V gene, CDR1 is MNHEY and CDR2 is SMNVEV (reference sequence). This CDR3 is 16 amino acids long. DNA of the CDR3: TGTGCCAGCAGTTCCCCCGGGGAGGGAAGAGCCGGGGAGCTGTTTTTT. It encodes CASSSPGEGRAGELFF.

This clonotype was observed a handful of times. The chain combines TRBV27 with TRBJ2-7; possible D gene TRBD1, 6 bases. Trimming stripped 4 bases from V and 4 bases from J, with 11 bases between. CDR3 length: 13 residues. Germline CDR1 reads MNHEY; CDR2 reads SMNVEV (reference sequence). CDR3 sequence: CASSSSGHYEQYF. CDR3 nucleotide sequence: TGTGCCAGCAGTTCCTCGGGACATTACGAGCAGTACTTC.

The chain employs TRBV20-1 and TRBJ1-2; D uncertain. The CDR3 contains 14 residues. Looked up from germline, CDR1 is DFQATT and CDR2 is SNEGSKA (reference sequence). V lost 6 bases to trimming and J lost 0 bases, with 14 bases between them. The CDR3 loop is CSAPNRKANYGYTF. The CDR3 DNA sequence: TGCAGTGCGCCGAACAGAAAAGCTAACTATGGCTACACCTTC.

The chain is built from TRBV6-1 and TRBJ1-1; D is undetermined. The V gene's germline CDR1 is MNHNS and CDR2 SASEGT. The CDR3 extends over 16 amino acids. Trimming removed 5 bases from V and 3 bases from J, with 19 bases in between. CDR3 in amino acids: CASSLREISRDTEAFF. CDR3 nucleotides: TGTGCCAGCAGTCTGAGAGAGATCTCTAGGGACACTGAAGCTTTCTTT.